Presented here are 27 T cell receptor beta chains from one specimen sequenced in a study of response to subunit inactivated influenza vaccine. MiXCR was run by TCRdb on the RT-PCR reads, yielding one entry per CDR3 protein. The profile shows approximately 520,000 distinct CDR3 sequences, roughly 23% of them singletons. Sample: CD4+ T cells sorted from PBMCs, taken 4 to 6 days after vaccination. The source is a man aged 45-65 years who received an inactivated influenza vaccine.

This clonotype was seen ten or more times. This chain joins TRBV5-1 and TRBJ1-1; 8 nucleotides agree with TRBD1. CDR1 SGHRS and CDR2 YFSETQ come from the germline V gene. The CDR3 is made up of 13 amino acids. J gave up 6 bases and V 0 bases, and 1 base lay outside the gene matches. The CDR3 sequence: CASSLGGQAEAFF. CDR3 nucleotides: TGCGCCAGCAGCTTGGGGGGACAGGCTGAAGCTTTCTTT.

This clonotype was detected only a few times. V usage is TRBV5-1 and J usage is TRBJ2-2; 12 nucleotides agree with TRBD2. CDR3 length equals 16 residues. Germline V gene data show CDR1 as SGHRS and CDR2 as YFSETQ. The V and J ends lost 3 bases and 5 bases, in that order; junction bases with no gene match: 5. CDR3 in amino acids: CASSSRLAGDTGELFF. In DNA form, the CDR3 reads TGCGCCAGCAGCTCGAGACTAGCGGGGGATACCGGGGAGCTGTTTTTT. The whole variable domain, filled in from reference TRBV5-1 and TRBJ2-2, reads KAGVTQTPRYLIKTRGQQVTLSCSPISGHRSVSWYQQTPGQGLQFLFEYFSETQRNKGNFPGRFSGRQFSNSRSEMNVSTLELGDSALYLCASSSRLAGDTGELFFGEGSRLTVL.

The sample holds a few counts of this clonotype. CDR3 in DNA: TGTGCCACCAGCACCCCTACGGGGCCCCAGCATTTT. Residues: CATSTPTGPQHF. V gene TRBV15 combines with J gene TRBJ1-5; D is unclear. Germline V lookup: CDR1 LNHNV, CDR2 YYDKDF (reference sequence). Trimming removed 4 bases from V and 9 bases from J, with 10 bases in between. CDR3 length equals 12 residues. The full variable domain, in which reference TRBV15 and TRBJ1-5 provide the parts outside the CDR3, is DAMVIQNPRYQVTQFGKPVTLSCSQTLNHNVMYWYQQKSSQAPKLLFHYYDKDFNNEADTPDNFQSRRPNTSFCFLDIRSPGLGDTAMYLCATSTPTGPQHFGDGTRLSIL.

The CDR3 nucleotides read TGTGCCAGCAGCTTACTTACTAATAGCAATCAGCCCCAGCATTTT. Encoded protein: CASSLLTNSNQPQHF. This sequence joins TRBV7-2 and TRBJ1-5; D gene uncertain. This CDR3 region has 15 residues. V was trimmed by 2 bases and J by 0 bases, leaving 8 bases between them. The germline V gene encodes CDR1 SGHTA and CDR2 FQGNSA.

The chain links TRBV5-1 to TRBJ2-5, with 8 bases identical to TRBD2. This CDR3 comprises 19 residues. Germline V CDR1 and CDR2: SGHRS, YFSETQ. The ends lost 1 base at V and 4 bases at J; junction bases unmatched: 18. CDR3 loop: CASSLTPGAAGRARETQYF. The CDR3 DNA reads TGCGCCAGCAGCTTGACCCCCGGGGCGGCCGGGAGGGCCAGAGAGACCCAGTACTTC.

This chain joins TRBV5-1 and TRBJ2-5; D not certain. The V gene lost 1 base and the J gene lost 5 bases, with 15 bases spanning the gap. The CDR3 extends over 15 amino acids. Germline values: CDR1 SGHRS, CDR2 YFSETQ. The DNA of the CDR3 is TGCGCCAGCAGCTTGTGGGTCCAGGCGCGGGAGACCCAGTACTTC. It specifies CASSLWVQARETQYF.

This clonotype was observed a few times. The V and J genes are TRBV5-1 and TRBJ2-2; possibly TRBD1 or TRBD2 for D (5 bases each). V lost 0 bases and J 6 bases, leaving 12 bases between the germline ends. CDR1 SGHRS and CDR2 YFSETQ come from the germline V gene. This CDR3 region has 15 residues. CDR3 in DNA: TGCGCCAGCAGCTTGGGGGGGTCGGCATCCGGGGAGCTGTTTTTT. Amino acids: CASSLGGSASGELFF.

DNA of the CDR3: TGTGCCAGCAGCCAAGGTCCAGCGGGCTACGAGCAGTACTTC. Translated, it gives CASSQGPAGYEQYF. The rearrangement links TRBV14 to TRBJ2-7; perhaps TRBD2 as D (6 bases). The CDR3 is 14 residues long. Per germline, CDR1 SGHDN and CDR2 FVKESK. Between the trimmed V and J ends, which lost 1 base and 3 bases, there was a span of 10 bases.

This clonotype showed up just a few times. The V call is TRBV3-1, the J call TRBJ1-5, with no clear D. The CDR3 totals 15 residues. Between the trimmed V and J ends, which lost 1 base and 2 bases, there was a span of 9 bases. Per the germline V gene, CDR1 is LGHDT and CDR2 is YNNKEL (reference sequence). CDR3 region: CASSQVRGGNQPQHF. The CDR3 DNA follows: TGTGCCAGCAGCCAAGTTCGGGGAGGCAATCAGCCCCAGCATTTT.

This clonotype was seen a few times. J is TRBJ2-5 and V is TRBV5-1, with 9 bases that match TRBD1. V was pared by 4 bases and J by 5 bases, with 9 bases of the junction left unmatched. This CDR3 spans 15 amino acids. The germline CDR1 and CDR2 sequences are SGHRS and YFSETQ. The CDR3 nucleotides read TGCGCCAGCAGCCTGCCGGGACAGGGTTTCGAGACCCAGTACTTC. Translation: CASSLPGQGFETQYF.

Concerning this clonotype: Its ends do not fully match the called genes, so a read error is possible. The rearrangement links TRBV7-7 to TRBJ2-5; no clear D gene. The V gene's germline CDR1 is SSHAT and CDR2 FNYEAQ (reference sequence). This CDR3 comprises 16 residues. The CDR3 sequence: CASSFSPATHGETQYF. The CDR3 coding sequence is TGTGCTAGCAGCTTCAGCCCGGCCACCCACGGGGAGACCCAGTACTTC.

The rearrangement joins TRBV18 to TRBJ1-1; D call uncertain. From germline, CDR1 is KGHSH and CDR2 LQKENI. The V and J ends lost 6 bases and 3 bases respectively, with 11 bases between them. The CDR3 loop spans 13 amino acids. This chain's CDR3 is CASSAGMDTEAFF. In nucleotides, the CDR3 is TGTGCCAGCTCGGCGGGCATGGACACTGAAGCTTTCTTT.

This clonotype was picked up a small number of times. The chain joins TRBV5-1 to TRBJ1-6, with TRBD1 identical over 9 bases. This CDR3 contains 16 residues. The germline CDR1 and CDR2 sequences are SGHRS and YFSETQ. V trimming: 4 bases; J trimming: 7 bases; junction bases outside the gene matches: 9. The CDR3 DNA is TGCGCCAGCAGCAGCTCGAGGACAGGGGTAAATTCACCCCTCCACTTT. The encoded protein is CASSSSRTGVNSPLHF. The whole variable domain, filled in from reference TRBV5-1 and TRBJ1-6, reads KAGVTQTPRYLIKTRGQQVTLSCSPISGHRSVSWYQQTPGQGLQFLFEYFSETQRNKGNFPGRFSGRQFSNSRSEMNVSTLELGDSALYLCASSSSRTGVNSPLHFGNGTRLTVT.

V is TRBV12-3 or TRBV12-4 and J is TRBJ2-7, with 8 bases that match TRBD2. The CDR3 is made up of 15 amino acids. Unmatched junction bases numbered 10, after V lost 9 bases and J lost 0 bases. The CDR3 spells CASTRAGGSSYEQYF. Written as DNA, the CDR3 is TGTGCCAGTACCCGGGCGGGGGGCAGCTCCTACGAGCAGTACTTC.

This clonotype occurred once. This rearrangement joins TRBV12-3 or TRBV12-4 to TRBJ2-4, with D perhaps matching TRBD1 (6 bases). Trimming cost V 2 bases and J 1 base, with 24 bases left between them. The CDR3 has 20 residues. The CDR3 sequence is CASSLNWSVAGVGAKNIQYF. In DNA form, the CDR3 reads TGTGCCAGCAGTTTAAATTGGTCAGTCGCAGGGGTGGGGGCCAAAAACATTCAGTACTTC.

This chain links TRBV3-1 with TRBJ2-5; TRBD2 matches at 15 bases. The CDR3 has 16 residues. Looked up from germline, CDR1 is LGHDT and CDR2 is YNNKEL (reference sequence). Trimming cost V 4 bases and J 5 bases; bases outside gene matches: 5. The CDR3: CASSRSGLAGGETQYF. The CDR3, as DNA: TGTGCCAGCAGCCGCTCGGGACTAGCGGGAGGCGAGACCCAGTACTTC.

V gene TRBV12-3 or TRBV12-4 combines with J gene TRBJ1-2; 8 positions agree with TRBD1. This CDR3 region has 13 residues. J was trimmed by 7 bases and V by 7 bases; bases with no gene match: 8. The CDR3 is CASTPGTGPGYTF. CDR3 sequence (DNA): TGTGCCAGCACCCCAGGGACAGGACCTGGCTACACCTTC.

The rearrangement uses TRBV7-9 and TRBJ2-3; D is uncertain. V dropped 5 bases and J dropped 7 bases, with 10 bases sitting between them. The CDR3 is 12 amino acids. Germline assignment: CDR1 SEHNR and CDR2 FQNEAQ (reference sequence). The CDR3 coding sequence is TGTGCCAGCAGCCGAGATCCAAATACGCAGTATTTT. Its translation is CASSRDPNTQYF.

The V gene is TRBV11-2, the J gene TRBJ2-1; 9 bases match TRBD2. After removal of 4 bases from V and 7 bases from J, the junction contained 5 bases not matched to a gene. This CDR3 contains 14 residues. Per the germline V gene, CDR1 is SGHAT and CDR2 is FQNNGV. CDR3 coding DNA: TGTGCCAGCAGCTCTCGGACTAGCGTAAATGAGCAGTTCTTC. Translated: CASSSRTSVNEQFF.

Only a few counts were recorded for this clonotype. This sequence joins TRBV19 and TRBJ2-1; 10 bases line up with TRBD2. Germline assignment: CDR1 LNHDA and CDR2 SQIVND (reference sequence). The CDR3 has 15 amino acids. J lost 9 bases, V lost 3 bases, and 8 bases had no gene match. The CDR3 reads CASSIKREGLFEQFF. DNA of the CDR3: TGTGCCAGTAGTATTAAGCGGGAGGGCCTCTTTGAGCAGTTCTTC.

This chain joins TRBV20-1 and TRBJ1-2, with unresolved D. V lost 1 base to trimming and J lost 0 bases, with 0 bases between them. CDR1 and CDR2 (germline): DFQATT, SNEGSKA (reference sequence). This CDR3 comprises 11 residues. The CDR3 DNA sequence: TGCAGTGCTAGAGCTAACTATGGCTACACCTTC. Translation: CSARANYGYTF.

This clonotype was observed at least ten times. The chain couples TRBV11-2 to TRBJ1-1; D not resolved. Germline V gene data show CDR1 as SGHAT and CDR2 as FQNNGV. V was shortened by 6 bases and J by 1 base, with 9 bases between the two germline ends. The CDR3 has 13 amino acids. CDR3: CASRLEQNTEAFF. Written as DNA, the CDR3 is TGTGCCAGCAGGCTCGAACAGAACACTGAAGCTTTCTTT.

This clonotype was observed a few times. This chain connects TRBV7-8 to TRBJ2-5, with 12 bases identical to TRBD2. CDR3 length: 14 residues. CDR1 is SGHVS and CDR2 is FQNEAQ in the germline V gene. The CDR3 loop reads CAATSGRLQETQYF. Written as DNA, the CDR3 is TGTGCAGCGACTAGCGGGAGATTACAAGAGACCCAGTACTTC.

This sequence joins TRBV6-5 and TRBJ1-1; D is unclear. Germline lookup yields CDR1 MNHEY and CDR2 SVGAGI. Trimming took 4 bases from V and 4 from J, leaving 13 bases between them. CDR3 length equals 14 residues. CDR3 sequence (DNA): TGTGCCAGCAGTTTAAACCGGGTCTTCACTGAAGCTTTCTTT. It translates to CASSLNRVFTEAFF.

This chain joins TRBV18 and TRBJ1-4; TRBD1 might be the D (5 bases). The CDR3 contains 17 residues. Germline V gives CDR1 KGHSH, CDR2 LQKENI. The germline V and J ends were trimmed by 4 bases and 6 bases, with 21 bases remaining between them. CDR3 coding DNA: TGTGCCAGCTCACGGGTGCAGGGAGGCGGTTCGGATGAAAAACTGTTTTTT. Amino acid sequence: CASSRVQGGGSDEKLFF.

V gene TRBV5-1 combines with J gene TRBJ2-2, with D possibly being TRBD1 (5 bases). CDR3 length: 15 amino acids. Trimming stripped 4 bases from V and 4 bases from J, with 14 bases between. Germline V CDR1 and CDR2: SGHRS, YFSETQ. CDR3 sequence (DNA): TGCGCCAGCAGCATGGACAAGATCCGCACCGGGGAGCTGTTTTTT. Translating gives CASSMDKIRTGELFF.

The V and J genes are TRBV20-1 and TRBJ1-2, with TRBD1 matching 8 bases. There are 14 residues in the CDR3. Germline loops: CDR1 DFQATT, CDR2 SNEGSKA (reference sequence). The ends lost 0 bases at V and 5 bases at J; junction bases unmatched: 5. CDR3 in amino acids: CSARESGGSYGYTF. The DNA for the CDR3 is TGCAGTGCTAGAGAGTCAGGGGGCTCTTATGGCTACACCTTC.